This entry lists 15 T cell receptor beta chains sequenced from one sample in a study of T cell repertoires in cytomegalovirus infection. MiXCR, run by TCRdb on the reads, gives a single entry per CDR3 protein. The table shows hundreds of thousands of distinct CDR3 sequences, with 18% occurring only once. Sequenced material: PBMCs. The receptors come from a human donor in good health (CMV status not recorded). Some clones in this sample may be carry-over from other donors' samples.

This clonotype was recorded many times. The chain is built from TRBV15 and TRBJ2-7, with 9 bases fitting TRBD1. Germline V gene sequence: CDR1 LNHNV, CDR2 YYDKDF (reference sequence). The CDR3 totals 15 residues. The trim removed 3 bases at V and 1 base at J, leaving 4 bases unmatched. The CDR3 nucleotides read TGTGCCACCAGCAGGGAGACAGGGGGGTCCTACGAGCAGTACTTC. It codes for CATSRETGGSYEQYF.

This clonotype was observed at least ten times. The V and J genes are TRBV27 and TRBJ2-6; no clear D. Trimming removed 0 bases at V and 0 bases at J, with 6 bases between. The germline V gene encodes CDR1 MNHEY and CDR2 SMNVEV (reference sequence). The CDR3 is 16 residues long. For the CDR3, the DNA is TGTGCCAGCAGTTTATCCAGTCCCTCTGGGGCCAACGTCCTGACTTTC. It is translated as CASSLSSPSGANVLTF. The whole variable domain, filled in from reference TRBV27 and TRBJ2-6, reads EAQVTQNPRYLITVTGKKLTVTCSQNMNHEYMSWYRQDPGLGLRQIYYSMNVEVTDKGDVPEGYKVSRKEKRNFPLILESPSPNQTSLYFCASSLSSPSGANVLTFGAGSRLTVL.

This clonotype has more than one count but fewer than ten. The rearrangement links TRBV4-1 to TRBJ2-6, with TRBD1 matching over 10 bases. J was trimmed by 2 bases and V by 4 bases; bases with no gene match: 11. The length of the CDR3 is 19 residues. Germline lookup yields CDR1 MGHRA and CDR2 YSYEKL. The CDR3 coding sequence is TGCGCCAGCAGCCTCTTCGGACAGGGGGTTTTGGCTGGGGCCAACGTCCTGACTTTC. It encodes CASSLFGQGVLAGANVLTF.

In its sample, this clonotype was seen many times. The V and J genes are TRBV7-2 and TRBJ2-5; 7 positions agree with TRBD1. Germline assignment: CDR1 SGHTA and CDR2 FQGNSA. There are 15 residues in the CDR3. V lost 5 bases and J lost 5; bases outside the gene matches: 11. The CDR3 DNA reads TGTGCCAGCAGCGCCCGGGACAGAAGCTTGGAGACCCAGTACTTC. It encodes CASSARDRSLETQYF.

This clonotype was observed at least ten times. The V gene is TRBV2, the J gene TRBJ2-3, with D tentatively TRBD2 (6 bases). Germline CDR1 SNHLY, CDR2 FYNNEI. This CDR3 is 15 amino acids long. The ends were cut back, 4 bases at V and 4 bases at J, with 15 bases in the middle. CDR3 sequence reads: CASSAGTSLADTQYF. In nucleotides, the CDR3 is TGTGCCAGCAGTGCCGGGACTTCCCTCGCAGATACGCAGTATTTT.

This clonotype appeared a few times. The rearrangement links TRBV15 to TRBJ2-7; D unresolved. The CDR3 is 14 amino acids. CDR1 is LNHNV and CDR2 is YYDKDF in the germline V gene (reference sequence). V dropped 0 bases and J dropped 4 bases, with 10 bases sitting between them. CDR3 sequence reads: CATSRETNLYEQYF. In DNA form, the CDR3 reads TGTGCCACCAGCAGAGAAACTAACCTATACGAGCAGTACTTC.

This clonotype was detected a few times. This sequence joins TRBV19 and TRBJ1-6, with unresolved D. This CDR3 contains 17 residues. Germline V CDR1 and CDR2: LNHDA, SQIVND (reference sequence). V lost 4 bases, J lost 0 bases, and 13 bases lay in between. DNA of the CDR3: TGTGCCAGTAGTACCATGGCCCGAAGCTCCTATAATTCACCCCTCCACTTT. Its translation: CASSTMARSSYNSPLHF.

The chain uses TRBV30 and TRBJ2-3; 9 bases are shared with TRBD1. V lost 2 bases to trimming and J lost 5 bases; unmatched junction nucleotides: 8. CDR1 is GTSNPN and CDR2 is SVGIG in the germline V gene (reference sequence). The CDR3 runs 15 residues. The CDR3 DNA sequence: TGTGCCTGGAGTATGGGACAGGGTCAGGGAGATACGCAGTATTTT. Its protein product is CAWSMGQGQGDTQYF.

This clonotype was seen a few times. The chain couples TRBV2 to TRBJ2-7, with 14 bases identical to TRBD2. J was trimmed by 3 bases and V by 3 bases; bases with no gene match: 1. CDR3 length: 15 residues. The germline CDR1 and CDR2 sequences are SNHLY and FYNNEI. The CDR3 DNA reads TGTGCCAGCAGTGAGGGACTAGCGGGGGTCTACGAGCAGTACTTC. It translates to CASSEGLAGVYEQYF.

This rearrangement joins TRBV5-4 to TRBJ2-1; no definite D call. CDR1 is SGHNT and CDR2 is YYREEE in the germline V gene (reference sequence). Trimming cost V 4 bases and J 5 bases, with 4 bases left between them. The CDR3 is made up of 11 amino acids. The CDR3 reads CASSGNNEQFF. Here the CDR3 DNA reads TGTGCCAGCAGCGGGAACAATGAGCAGTTCTTC.

In this sample, this clonotype turned up many times. The V call is TRBV2, the J call TRBJ1-5, with a possible D match to TRBD1 (5 bases). The CDR3 is made up of 13 amino acids. V shed 7 bases and J shed 7 bases, with 14 bases lying between them. Germline loops: CDR1 SNHLY, CDR2 FYNNEI. In DNA form, the CDR3 reads TGTGCCAGCAAGGGCAGGGTGCAGCAGCCCCAGCATTTT. This gives the protein CASKGRVQQPQHF.

The chain joins TRBV9 to TRBJ1-5, with a possible D match to TRBD1 (6 bases). The CDR3 has 15 residues. Germline CDR1 reads SGDLS; CDR2 reads YYNGEE. The V end was cut by 0 bases, the J end by 5 bases, with 12 bases between. The CDR3 loop reads CASSVGGGPDQPQHF. The CDR3 DNA reads as TGTGCCAGCAGCGTAGGCGGGGGGCCGGATCAGCCCCAGCATTTT.

The J gene is TRBJ1-6, the V gene TRBV24-1; TRBD1 agrees at 8 bases. From germline, CDR1 is KGHDR and CDR2 SFDVKD. The CDR3 length is 12 residues. J was trimmed by 17 bases and V by 1 base; bases with no gene match: 3. CDR3 nucleotides: TGTGCCACCAGTGATTTAGGGACAGGATTCCACTTT. Its protein is CATSDLGTGFHF.

The sample holds a few counts of this clonotype. This chain connects TRBV7-6 to TRBJ2-7, with D perhaps matching TRBD1 (5 bases). Germline CDR1 and CDR2: SGHVS and FNYEAQ. V lost 1 base and J lost 0, with 16 bases in between. CDR3 length: 17 residues. The CDR3 sequence: CASSLGLGQGDSYEQYF. The CDR3, as DNA: TGTGCCAGCAGCTTAGGGCTTGGGCAGGGTGACTCCTACGAGCAGTACTTC. Full variable domain (rest looked up from reference TRBV7-6 and TRBJ2-7): GAGVSQSPRYKVTKRGQDVALRCDPISGHVSLYWYRQALGQGPEFLTYFNYEAQQDKSGLPNDRFSAERPEGSISTLTIQRTEQRDSAMYRCASSLGLGQGDSYEQYFGPGTRLTVT.

CDR3 in DNA: TGCAGTGCTAGGGGACAGGGAGTTAATTGGGGCAGGGGGTTTCAGCCCCAGCATTTT. The encoded protein is CSARGQGVNWGRGFQPQHF. This rearrangement joins TRBV20-1 to TRBJ1-5; 9 bases fit TRBD1. CDR3 length: 19 residues. Germline V CDR1 and CDR2: DFQATT, SNEGSKA (reference sequence). Trimming at V came to 3 bases and at J to 6 bases, leaving 21 bases not matched to a gene.